This TCR beta chain was found in a study of OX40 agonist ivuxolimab in advanced cancers. Study summary: In this trial design, patients received ivuxolimab intravenously at 0.01 to 10 mg/kg every 2 weeks. Prior anti-PD-1, anti-PD-L1 or anti-CTLA-4 therapy did not bar entry, and about 40% had some. Study-wide results and limits: Normalized expansion of T-cell clones was also low for some nonresponders.

The CDR3 consists of 15 residues. V was pared by 5 bases and J by 2 bases, with 15 bases between. The germline V gene encodes CDR1 SGHAT and CDR2 FQNNGV. Sequencing was performed with immunoSEQ multiplex PCR; in TCRdb, only in-frame clones are kept and a portion is missing. The repertoire includes 46,000 or so clones, roughly three quarters of them detected once, and roughly 3% sits in the top ten. In the case of this clone: Its cognate antigen is unknown.

Sequencing was performed on CD4+ or CD8+ T cells sorted from blood, taken in a trial of the OX40 agonist ivuxolimab. The TCR originated in an adult with an advanced solid tumor such as melanoma, head and neck, liver or kidney cancer. The chain has TRBV11-2 and TRBJ1-2; D possibly corresponds to TRBD1 (5 bases). The DNA for the CDR3 is TGTGCCAGCAGCAATAGCGGGGGAAAGAACTATGGCTACACCTTC. Amino acid sequence: CASSNSGGKNYGYTF.